This T cell receptor beta chain emerged from a study of technical replicates of blood from several donors. The count of this clone is one. The germline V and J ends were trimmed by 1 base and 11 bases, with 8 bases remaining between them. There are 11 residues in the CDR3. CDR1 and CDR2 (germline): SGHTA, FQGNSA. This table comes from immunoSEQ multiplex PCR, and its TCRdb copy is limited to in-frame clones, with some not included. In the table there are some 60,000 clones, about nine tenths of which are singletons. The source material was PBMCs. The receptor was isolated from a human donor in good health. Some clones in this sample may be carry-over from other donors' samples. The J gene is TRBJ1-2, the V gene TRBV7-2; no clear D. CDR3 bases: TGTGCCAGCAGCTTAGGCAATCGGTACACCTTC. Amino acids: CASSLGNRYTF.